This TCR beta chain was found in a study of blood T cell repertoires in COVID-19 (dated by TCRdb to between 2020 and 2021). At the level of the whole study: The collaborator samples originated in the United States, Italy and Spain and spanned the acute and convalescent phases of COVID-19. Sample metadata almost always included a de-identified subject ID, COVID-19 status, age in years and sex. Samples came from the ongoing ImmuneRACE study (first 160 participants) plus 1,254 subjects from 6 global collaborators. The dataset comprised deeply sampled blood TCRbeta repertoires from subjects exposed to, actively infected with, or recovered from COVID-19. Where available, HLA class I and class II types were obtained from metadata supplied by the sample provider rather than from assay-based typing. The material from the prospective study consisted of cDNA or gDNA derived from T cells, B-cell-depleted T cells, or PBMCs. The repertoires were released in a freely available public database intended as a resource for research on the immune response to SARS-CoV-2.

Findings and caveats that apply to the study as a whole: The amount of clinical and demographic metadata varied by source and participant and was provided uncurated.

The germline V gene (reference sequence) supplies CDR1 LNHDA and CDR2 SQIVND. Including cysteine and phenylalanine, the CDR3 has 15 amino acids. Just CDR3 DNA is preserved here, 45 bases in frame from base 1. The V end gives up 5 bases and the J end 0 bases, leaving 4 bases in the junction not matched to a gene. Each collaborating institution followed its own protocols to collect whole blood in K2EDTA tubes. For TCRbeta analysis, collaborator samples were shipped as frozen whole blood, as isolated PBMCs, or as DNA extracted from either sample type. TCRbeta CDR3 regions were amplified from genomic DNA by means of the immunoSEQ Assay, a bias-controlled multiplex PCR. The study's own analysis went as follows. Nucleated cell counts per sample were estimated from amplification of reference gene primers within the assay. Sequence reads were collapsed and filtered to measure the absolute abundance of every unique TCRbeta CDR3 rearrangement. For each sample, productive Simpson clonality was calculated by taking the square root of Simpson's diversity index across productive rearrangements. In TCRdb, the immuneACCESS table is reduced to in-frame sequences with V and J assigned. These tables do not hold every clone; where another copy was compared, an unresolved V gene accounts for under half, and the others remain unexplained. V, J and clone size derive from that table, while D and trimming were established from the DNA sequence. Recorded for this sample are roughly 200,000 clones; 84% of them occurred a single time. The biggest ten clones account for roughly an eighth of the sample.

Regarding this clone: There is no known antigen for this receptor. Base qualities are not recorded, but no much larger clone differs from it by a single base.

This TCR was recovered from a human donor in a cohort sampled during active COVID-19. Sequenced input: peripheral blood. The sequence joins TRBV19 to TRBJ1-5; a stretch of 7 junction bases matches TRBD1. CDR3 reads: CASSARDSSNQPQHF. The sequenced DNA: TGTGCCAGTAGTGCCCGGGACAGTAGCAATCAGCCCCAGCATTTT.